This entry concerns a single T cell receptor beta chain. As yet, its antigen is unknown. The data were obtained in a study of early T cells in non-severe SARS-CoV-2 infection. Study in general: Whole-blood bulk RNA, unsorted, was sequenced, and chains were unpaired.

Individual cDNA molecules carried attached unique molecular identifiers. TCRdb recomputed calls from the 5' RACE reads with MiXCR, one row per CDR3 protein. The repertoire holds about 110,000 distinct CDR3 sequences, with about 12% as singletons. Overall study results and limits: Missing private and CD4 specificities, VDJdb matching favored anti-spike CD8 responses.

Germline lookup yields CDR1 LGHDT and CDR2 YNNKEL (reference sequence). The CDR3 contains 15 residues. V lost 1 base to trimming and J lost 11 bases; unmatched junction nucleotides: 11. This TCR was recovered from an adult who was a healthcare worker with PCR-confirmed SARS-CoV-2 infection or an uninfected control (not recorded which). Sequencing input: whole blood. The rearrangement uses TRBV3-1 and TRBJ1-1; 9 bases fit TRBD1. CDR3 coding DNA: TGTGCCAGCAGCCAAGGATCCGGGACAGGGCCTATGGCTTTCTTT. It specifies CASSQGSGTGPMAFF.